This note documents a single T cell receptor (beta chain) sequence. The antigen is undetermined. This CDR3 spans 16 amino acids. V was trimmed by 6 bases and J by 2 bases, leaving 20 bases between them. Germline loops: CDR1 LNHDA, CDR2 SQIVND (reference sequence). With 60 Vbeta and 13 Jbeta primers, the PCR was carried out. Data came from immunoSEQ multiplex PCR; TCRdb stores just in-frame clones and leaves some out. The repertoire holds about 160,000 clones, with roughly four fifths as singletons. This entry is derived from a study of cytomegalovirus exposure and HLA in healthy donors. The overall study: The early release's HLA-typed donors yielded tens of millions of unique TCRs. Regarding the study as a whole: Later, TCR association rates were found to vary by HLA locus, highest for DRB1 and lowest for HLA-C. The majority of CMV-associated TCR beta chains were reported as apparently HLA-restricted in a later analysis. In a later analysis, TCR beta V- and J-gene trimming showed a link to a missense DCLRE1C variant.

The chain has TRBV19 and TRBJ2-7; D call uncertain. The specimen sequenced was PBMCs. The source of this sequence is a man in his forties in good health and CMV-seronegative. CDR3 coding DNA: TGTGCCAGTAGCCCTGCCATCATAGACTCAGCCTACGAGCAGTACTTC. Its protein is CASSPAIIDSAYEQYF.